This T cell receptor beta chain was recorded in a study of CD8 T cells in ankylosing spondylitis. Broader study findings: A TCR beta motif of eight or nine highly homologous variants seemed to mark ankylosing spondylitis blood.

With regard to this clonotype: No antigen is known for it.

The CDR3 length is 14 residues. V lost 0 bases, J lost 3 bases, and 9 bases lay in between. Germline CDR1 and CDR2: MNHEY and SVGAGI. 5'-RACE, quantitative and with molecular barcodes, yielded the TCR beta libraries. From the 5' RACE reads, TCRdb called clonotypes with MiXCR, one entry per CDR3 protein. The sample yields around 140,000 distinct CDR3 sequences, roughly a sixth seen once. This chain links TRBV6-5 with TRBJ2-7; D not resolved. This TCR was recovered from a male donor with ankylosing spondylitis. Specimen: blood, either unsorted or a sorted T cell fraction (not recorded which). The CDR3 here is CASSYSGGIYEQYF. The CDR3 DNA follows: TGTGCCAGCAGTTACTCCGGCGGAATCTACGAGCAGTACTTC.